The present TCR beta chain was sequenced within a study of cytomegalovirus exposure and HLA in healthy donors. The donors were healthy bone marrow donors. Trimming at V came to 4 bases and at J to 5 bases, leaving 19 bases not matched to a gene. There are 18 residues in the CDR3. CDR1 is SQVTM and CDR2 is ANQGSEA in the germline V gene. The PCR contained 60 Vbeta and 13 Jbeta primers. Repertoires were generated with immunoSEQ multiplex PCR, while TCRdb's copy carries only in-frame clones and drops some. Of roughly 120,000 clones listed, about three quarters were seen once; the top ten hold around 3%. This clone was detected only a few times.

The sequenced sample was PBMCs. This chain uses TRBV29-1 with TRBJ2-5; 10 bases align to TRBD1. The sequence came from a woman aged 55-70 years in good health and CMV-seropositive. CDR3 residues: CSVVFLATGTGERETQYF. The CDR3 nucleotides read TGCAGCGTTGTTTTTTTGGCGACCGGGACAGGGGAAAGGGAGACCCAGTACTTC.